These 18 T cell receptor beta chains share one sample of origin, sequenced in a study of CD8 T cells in ankylosing spondylitis. The study's findings and limits: Blood of patients with ankylosing spondylitis appeared to be characterized by a TCR beta motif of fewer than 10 highly homologous variants.

Their cognate antigens are unknown. Each CDR3 protein gets one entry after TCRdb re-called the 5' RACE reads with MiXCR. The sample has approximately 300,000 distinct CDR3 sequences, 8% seen once. The sample consisted of blood, either unsorted or a sorted T cell fraction (not recorded which). The receptors were gathered from a male donor with ankylosing spondylitis.

V is TRBV2 and J is TRBJ2-1; D gene ambiguous. V shed 6 bases and J shed 12 bases, with 9 bases lying between them. The CDR3 totals 10 residues. The germline V gene encodes CDR1 SNHLY and CDR2 FYNNEI. CDR3 nucleotide sequence: TGTGCCAGCAGCCTAATGGGGCAGTTCTTC. This sequence encodes CASSLMGQFF.

This clonotype was observed many times. The rearrangement uses TRBV7-2 and TRBJ2-3; no definite D call. The CDR3 has 12 amino acids. V was shortened by 0 bases and J by 6 bases, with 4 bases between the two germline ends. Germline values: CDR1 SGHTA, CDR2 FQGNSA. The DNA of the CDR3 is TGTGCCAGCAGCTTAGCTAGGGATACGCAGTATTTT. Amino acids: CASSLARDTQYF.

The sample holds many counts of this clonotype. This chain uses TRBV12-3 or TRBV12-4 with TRBJ2-7, with D possibly being TRBD2 (6 bases). This CDR3 has 13 residues. V was pared by 1 base and J by 10 bases, with 14 bases between. The CDR3 loop reads CASSLEASDLQYF. The CDR3 DNA is TGTGCCAGCAGTTTAGAGGCTAGCGACCTTCAGTACTTC.

The table lists this clonotype with many counts. The chain combines TRBV12-3 or TRBV12-4 with TRBJ2-3; 8 nucleotides match TRBD1. The CDR3 has 13 amino acids. The V segment lost 10 bases and the J segment 2 bases; nucleotides outside the gene matches: 5. CDR3 bases: TGTGCCACCCACAGGGGGTCCACAGATACGCAGTATTTT. This codes for CATHRGSTDTQYF.

This clonotype appeared many times. V is TRBV12-3 or TRBV12-4 and J is TRBJ1-5; 7 bases are a match to TRBD1. The CDR3 totals 15 residues. The V gene end was trimmed by 5 bases and the J gene end by 7 bases; junction bases not matched to a gene: 11. This chain's CDR3 is CASSSFTGATQPQHF. DNA for the CDR3: TGTGCCAGCAGTAGTTTTACAGGGGCGACGCAGCCCCAGCATTTT.

The genes are TRBV3-1 and TRBJ2-7; maybe TRBD1 (6 bases). CDR3 size: 15 residues. CDR1 is LGHDT and CDR2 is YNNKEL in the germline V gene (reference sequence). With 4 bases removed from V and 5 bases from J, the gap between germline ends came to 18 bases. The CDR3 reads CASSLIKGGAHEQYF. The CDR3 region has the DNA TGTGCCAGCAGCCTCATCAAAGGGGGAGCGCACGAGCAGTACTTC.

The genes are TRBV19 and TRBJ1-5; maybe TRBD1 (5 bases). The V end was cut by 6 bases, the J end by 7 bases, with 19 bases between. Per germline, CDR1 LNHDA and CDR2 SQIVND (reference sequence). The CDR3 contains 15 residues. The CDR3 DNA reads as TGTGCCAGTAGCAGAGGGACTGAGTTAGGACAGCCCCAGCATTTT. It is translated as CASSRGTELGQPQHF.

This clonotype was seen only a few times. The rearrangement links TRBV5-1 to TRBJ2-7; the match to TRBD1 covers 8 bases. CDR1 is SGHRS and CDR2 is YFSETQ in the germline V gene. This CDR3 region has 16 residues. V was clipped by 0 bases and J by 6 bases; unmatched bases: 11. DNA of the CDR3: TGCGCCAGCAGCTTGGAAGGCAGGGGGCGTCTAGGCGAGCAGTACTTC. Its translation is CASSLEGRGRLGEQYF.

The genes are TRBV20-1 and TRBJ1-5; no reliable D call. This CDR3 has 12 residues. Trimming took 5 bases from V and 4 from J, leaving 9 bases between them. Looked up from germline, CDR1 is DFQATT and CDR2 is SNEGSKA (reference sequence). CDR3 DNA: TGCAGTGCTCCCCAAGGGAATCAGCCCCAGCATTTT. It encodes CSAPQGNQPQHF.

V and J are TRBV12-3 or TRBV12-4 and TRBJ1-1; 7 bases match TRBD1. With 9 bases clipped from V and 1 base from J, the junction kept 8 bases outside the gene matches. CDR3 size: 14 residues. The CDR3 DNA sequence: TGTGCCAGTACTCCGGGACAGCAGAACACTGAAGCTTTCTTT. Encoded protein: CASTPGQQNTEAFF.

This chain connects TRBV6-2 or TRBV6-3 to TRBJ1-6; D gene ambiguous. Germline CDR1 reads MNHEY; CDR2 reads SVGEGT. Deletions cut 0 bases from V and 3 bases from J, with 9 bases between. This CDR3 contains 16 residues. The CDR3 reads CASSYSGQDYNSPLHF. CDR3 DNA: TGTGCCAGCAGTTACTCTGGGCAGGACTATAATTCACCCCTCCACTTT.

This clonotype was recorded many times. The chain has TRBV7-8 and TRBJ1-6, with D maybe TRBD1 (6 bases). The V and J ends lost 1 base and 2 bases respectively, with 9 bases between them. Germline-derived CDR1 and CDR2 are SGHVS and FQNEAQ. The CDR3 contains 16 residues. The CDR3 coding sequence is TGTGCCAGCAGCTTAGATGGACAGCCCTATAATTCACCCCTCCACTTT. As protein: CASSLDGQPYNSPLHF.

The chain recombines TRBV12-3 or TRBV12-4 with TRBJ2-3; D is ambiguous. The CDR3 runs to 11 residues. V lost 5 bases and J 7 bases, leaving 7 bases between the germline ends. The CDR3 loop is CASSPKYTQYF. The CDR3 coding sequence is TGTGCCAGCAGTCCGAAATATACGCAGTATTTT.

This clonotype was seen more than once but under ten times. The V call is TRBV4-3, the J call TRBJ2-2; D might be TRBD2 (6 bases). Trimming removed 6 bases from V and 6 bases from J, with 14 bases in between. In germline, CDR1 is LGHNA, CDR2 YSLEER. The CDR3 length is 14 residues. The CDR3, as DNA: TGCGCCAGCAGTGGGGGGACCGGGGCCGGGGAGCTGTTTTTT. Protein product: CASSGGTGAGELFF.

This clonotype showed up many times. An end of the junction does not agree with germline; a read error may underlie this. The chain is built from TRBV15 and TRBJ1-5; maybe TRBD1 (5 bases). CDR3 length equals 14 residues. CDR1 is LNHNV and CDR2 is YYDKDF in the germline V gene (reference sequence). CDR3 DNA: TGTGCCACCAACCCTGGGGGATCGAGTCAGGCCCAGCATTTT. Its translation: CATNPGGSSQAQHF.

This clonotype was counted a few times. V gene TRBV5-5 combines with J gene TRBJ2-5; 7 nucleotides agree with TRBD1. CDR3 length equals 14 residues. After removal of 4 bases from V and 0 bases from J, the junction contained 3 bases not matched to a gene. Germline V gene lookup returns CDR1 SGHKS and CDR2 YYEKEE (reference sequence). The CDR3 nucleotides read TGTGCCAGCAGCCGGGACAGCTACCAAGAGACCCAGTACTTC. It yields the protein CASSRDSYQETQYF.

The DNA for the CDR3 is TGCAGTGCTATACCCGGGACAGGGACCTACGAGCAGTACTTC. This translates into CSAIPGTGTYEQYF. This chain uses TRBV20-1 with TRBJ2-7; TRBD1 matches 9 bases. The CDR3 runs 14 residues. The V segment lost 4 bases and the J segment 2 bases; nucleotides outside the gene matches: 6. CDR1 is DFQATT, CDR2 SNEGSKA, per germline (reference sequence).

Only a few counts were recorded for this clonotype. The CDR3 region has the DNA TGCAGTGCAGGGGGCAGGGGAGCCTACGAGCAGTACTTC. Its translation is CSAGGRGAYEQYF. V is TRBV20-1 and J is TRBJ2-7, with 7 bases lining up with TRBD1. The J segment lost 2 bases and the V segment lost 6 bases, leaving 7 bases of the junction unmatched. Germline V gene data show CDR1 as DFQATT and CDR2 as SNEGSKA (reference sequence). The CDR3 runs 13 residues.